This TCR beta chain comes out of a study of cytomegalovirus exposure and HLA in healthy donors. Repertoires were generated with immunoSEQ multiplex PCR, while TCRdb's copy carries only in-frame clones and drops some. Altogether tens of thousands of clones are present, roughly 94% being singletons, with the ten largest covering approximately 5.4%. Trimming left V 4 bases short and J 3 bases short, with 4 bases between. The CDR3 loop spans 11 amino acids. Germline CDR1 is MNHEY and CDR2 is SMNVEV (reference sequence). Worth noting for this clone: Its matching antigen is unknown.

Study-level points and caveats: In the 95 to 150 validation repertoires, just under 95% of cluster scores exceeded 0, per a later analysis. Reports indicated that the classifier achieved high specificity and sensitivity in diagnosing cytomegalovirus status. In vitro data verified a few CMV-associated chains as specific for CMV antigens.

This chain uses TRBV27 with TRBJ2-7; D gene ambiguous. This clonotype originated in a woman between 18 and 29 years old in good health and CMV-seropositive. The specimen sequenced was PBMCs. CDR3 sequence reads: CASSSLYEQYF. CDR3 coding DNA: TGTGCCAGCAGTTCCCTCTACGAGCAGTACTTC.